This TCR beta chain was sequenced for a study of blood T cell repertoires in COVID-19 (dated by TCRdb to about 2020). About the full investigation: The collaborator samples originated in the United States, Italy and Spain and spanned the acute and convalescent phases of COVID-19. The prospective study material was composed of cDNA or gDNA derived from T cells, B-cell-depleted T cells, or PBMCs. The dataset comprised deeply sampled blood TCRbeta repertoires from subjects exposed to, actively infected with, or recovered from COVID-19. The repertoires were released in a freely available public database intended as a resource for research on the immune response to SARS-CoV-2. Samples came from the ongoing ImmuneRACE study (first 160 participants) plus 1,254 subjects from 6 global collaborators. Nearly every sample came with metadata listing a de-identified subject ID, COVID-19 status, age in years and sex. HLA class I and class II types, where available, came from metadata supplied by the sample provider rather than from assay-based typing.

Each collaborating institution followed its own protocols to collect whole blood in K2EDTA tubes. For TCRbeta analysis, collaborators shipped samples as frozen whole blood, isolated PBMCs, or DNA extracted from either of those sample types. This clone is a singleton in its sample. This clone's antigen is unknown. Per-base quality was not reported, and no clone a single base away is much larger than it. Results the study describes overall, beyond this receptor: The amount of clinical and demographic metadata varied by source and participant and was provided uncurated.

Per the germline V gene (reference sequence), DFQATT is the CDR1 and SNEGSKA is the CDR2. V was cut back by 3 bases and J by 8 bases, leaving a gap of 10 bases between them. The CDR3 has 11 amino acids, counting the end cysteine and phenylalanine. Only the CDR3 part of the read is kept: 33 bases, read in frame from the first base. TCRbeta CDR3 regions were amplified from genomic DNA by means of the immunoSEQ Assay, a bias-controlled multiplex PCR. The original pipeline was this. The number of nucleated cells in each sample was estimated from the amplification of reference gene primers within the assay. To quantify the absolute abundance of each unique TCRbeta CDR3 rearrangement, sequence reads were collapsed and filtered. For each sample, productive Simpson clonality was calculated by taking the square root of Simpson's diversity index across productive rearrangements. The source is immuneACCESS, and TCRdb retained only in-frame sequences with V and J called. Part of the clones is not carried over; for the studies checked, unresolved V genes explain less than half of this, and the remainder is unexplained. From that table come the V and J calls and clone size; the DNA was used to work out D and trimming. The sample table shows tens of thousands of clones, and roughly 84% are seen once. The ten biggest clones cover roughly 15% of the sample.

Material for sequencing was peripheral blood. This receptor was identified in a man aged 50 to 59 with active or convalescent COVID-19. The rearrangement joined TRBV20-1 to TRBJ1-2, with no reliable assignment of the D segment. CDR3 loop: CSAREGAGYTF. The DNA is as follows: TGCAGTGCTAGGGAGGGTGCGGGCTACACCTTC.